The rows below give T cell receptor beta chains drawn from one sample of a study of blood T cell repertoires in COVID-19. The method was immunoSEQ multiplex PCR; TCRdb's version includes in-frame clones alone and lacks a portion of them. Among 50,000 to 55,000 clones listed, 80% to 90% were seen once. The sample was peripheral blood. Every receptor here comes from a man older than 75 with acute or convalescent COVID-19. Both conserved end residues are part of each CDR3. D genes are given only for firm matches. Not every row has a clone size; where given, it reads once, few, many or a size class.

D gene	V gene	clone size	J gene	CDR3 DNA	CDR3 protein
-	TRBV9	-	TRBJ2-1	TGTGCCAGCAGCGCGGCAGGTATCGATGAGCAGTTCTTC	CASSAAGIDEQFF
TRBD1	TRBV2	few	TRBJ2-3	TGTGCCAGCAGGGCGGGACAGGGGGATATAGATACGCAGTATTTT	CASRAGQGDIDTQYF
-	TRBV19	-	TRBJ2-1	TGTGCCAGTAGTCCCCGGGTGAGGAGCTCCTACAATGAGCAGTTCTTC	CASSPRVRSSYNEQFF
TRBD1	TRBV5-1	-	TRBJ1-4	TGCGCCAGCAGCATTCAGGGGGAAGAAAAACTGTTTTTT	CASSIQGEEKLFF
TRBD2	TRBV10-1	-	TRBJ2-3	TGCGCCAGCAGTGAAGGGCGGGGGAGCACAGATACGCAGTATTTT	CASSEGRGSTDTQYF
TRBD1	TRBV27	-	TRBJ2-7	TGTGCCAGCAGTCCCCGGACAGGTATCTTGCTCTACGAGCAGTACTTC	CASSPRTGILLYEQYF
-	TRBV18	-	TRBJ1-1	TGTGCCAGCTCTAGAGGCGGAGGGTTGAACACTGAAGCTTTCTTT	CASSRGGGLNTEAFF
TRBD1	TRBV14	-	TRBJ1-5	TGTGCCAGCAGCCAAGCTGGGCAGGGGGCCAATCAGCCCCAGCATTTT	CASSQAGQGANQPQHF
-	TRBV9	medium-sized	TRBJ2-7	TGTGCCAGCAGCGTAGCACCATCCGGGTACGAGCAGTACTTC	CASSVAPSGYEQYF
TRBD1	TRBV5-1	-	TRBJ2-2	TGCGCCAGCCGAAAACAGGGGGCGAACACCGGGGAGCTGTTTTTT	CASRKQGANTGELFF
TRBD1	TRBV4-1	-	TRBJ1-5	TGCGCCAGCAGCCATAGATTCCGGGACAGGGGAGAGCAGCCCCAGCATTTT	CASSHRFRDRGEQPQHF
TRBD1	TRBV5-1	-	TRBJ1-1	TGCGCCAGCAGCTTGGAACTGAGGGGGCCGGACACTGAAGCTTTCTTT	CASSLELRGPDTEAFF
TRBD1	TRBV7-6	-	TRBJ2-7	TGTGCCAGCAGCTCTAACAGGGGGCTGAGCTACGAGCAGTACTTC	CASSSNRGLSYEQYF
TRBD1	TRBV5-1	-	TRBJ2-1	TGCGCCAGCAGCTTGAGGGGACAGGGCCCCTACAATGAGCAGTTCTTC	CASSLRGQGPYNEQFF
TRBD1	TRBV3-1/TRBV3-2	-	TRBJ1-6	TGTGCCAGCAGCTGGCGGGACAGGGGGCGAGGAAATTCACCCCTCCACTTT	CASSWRDRGRGNSPLHF
-	TRBV11-2	-	TRBJ1-4	TGTGCCAGCAGCTTAGTTAGGCGGTATGAAAAACTGTTTTTT	CASSLVRRYEKLFF
TRBD1	TRBV4-3	-	TRBJ2-2	TGCGCCAGCAGCCAAGGTGGGACAGGGGGCTACACCGGGGAGCTGTTTTTT	CASSQGGTGGYTGELFF
-	TRBV11-2	-	TRBJ1-2	TGTGCCAGCAGCTTTATGGGTGAGAGGCAGGAGGGGGGCTACACCTTC	CASSFMGERQEGGYTF
-	TRBV9	-	TRBJ2-5	TGTGCCAGCAGCGTAGGCGCGCTAGCGCAATTGGAGACCCAGTACTTC	CASSVGALAQLETQYF
TRBD2	TRBV7-9	-	TRBJ2-7	TGTGCCAGCAGCTTAGGAACGTTAGCGGGACAAGGGATTACCTACGAGCAGTACTTC	CASSLGTLAGQGITYEQYF
TRBD2	TRBV9	once	TRBJ2-3	TGTGCCAGCAGCGTAGTAGCGGGGGGGGCAGATACGCAGTATTTT	CASSVVAGGADTQYF
-	TRBV3-1/TRBV3-2	-	TRBJ2-2	TGTGCTTCAGAACGTGGCACCGGGGAGCTGTTTTTT	CASERGTGELFF
-	TRBV19	-	TRBJ1-1	TGTGCCAGTAGTGGGAGGGGCGGGAACACTGAAGCTTTCTTT	CASSGRGGNTEAFF
TRBD1	TRBV6-5	-	TRBJ1-1	TGTGCCACCCGGACAGGGAGGGTGAACACTGAAGCTTTCTTT	CATRTGRVNTEAFF
TRBD1	TRBV12-3/TRBV12-4	-	TRBJ2-1	TGTGCCAGCAGCCGCGACAGGGGTGGGCAGTTCTTC	CASSRDRGGQFF
-	TRBV2	-	TRBJ1-2	TGTGCCAGCTACCAGGGGCGCCCCAGCTATGGCTACACCTTC	CASYQGRPSYGYTF
-	TRBV7-3	-	TRBJ1-2	TGTGCCAGCAGCTTAGACGGGTTTGGCTACACCTTC	CASSLDGFGYTF
-	TRBV4-3	once	TRBJ1-2	TGCGCCAGCAGCCAAGGGACAGCTAACTATGGCTACACCTTC	CASSQGTANYGYTF
-	TRBV21-1	once	TRBJ1-2	TGTGCCAGCAGCAAATCTCTATGGGTATACAGGGGGCGTAACTATGGCTACACCTTC	CASSKSLWVYRGRNYGYTF
-	TRBV11-2	-	TRBJ1-4	TGTGCCAGCAGCTTAGGACGCCCTTATCTAGAACTGTTTTTT	CASSLGRPYLELFF
-	TRBV2	-	TRBJ1-5	TGTGCCAGCGTCAGGGAAGGACAGCCCCAGCATTTT	CASVREGQPQHF
TRBD1	TRBV5-1	-	TRBJ2-7	TGCGCCAGCAGCTTGGGGGACAGGGACGAGCAGTACTTC	CASSLGDRDEQYF
-	TRBV7-2	-	TRBJ2-7	TGTGCCAGCAGCCCCGAGACAGGACCGTACGAGCAGTACTTC	CASSPETGPYEQYF
-	TRBV3-1/TRBV3-2	-	TRBJ1-2	TGTGCCAGCAGCCAAGATTCCCCTTCCCTCTATGGCTACACCTTC	CASSQDSPSLYGYTF
TRBD1	TRBV2	few	TRBJ2-7	TGTGCCAGCAGCCGGGACAGGAAGCGGGAGCAGTACTTC	CASSRDRKREQYF
-	TRBV5-1	-	TRBJ1-1	TGCGCCAGCAGCCAACAGGGATGGAACACTGAAGCTTTCTTT	CASSQQGWNTEAFF
-	TRBV30	-	TRBJ2-7	TGTGCCTGGAACCAAGGAGGGTTTAGAGGGAGCTACGAGCAGTACTTC	CAWNQGGFRGSYEQYF
TRBD1	TRBV11-2	-	TRBJ2-1	TGTGCCAGCAGCTTACGTGCTCCGGGACAGGGGGCATTAGGGAATGAGCAGTTCTTC	CASSLRAPGQGALGNEQFF
-	TRBV6-2/TRBV6-3	-	TRBJ1-2	TGTGCCAGCAGTTCTCTCCGGGAAGACAGGTCCCCTAACTATGGCTACACCTTC	CASSSLREDRSPNYGYTF
-	TRBV3-1/TRBV3-2	-	TRBJ2-1	TGTGCCAGCAGCCTGGGGAGGTTTGTTGAGCAGTTCTTC	CASSLGRFVEQFF
-	TRBV7-2	-	TRBJ2-3	TGTGCCAGCAGGGAATGGGGCAGAAGCACAGATACGCAGTATTTT	CASREWGRSTDTQYF
-	TRBV6-5	-	TRBJ1-5	TGTGCCAGCAGTAAGCGGCGGGGAGGCAATCAGCCCCAGCATTTT	CASSKRRGGNQPQHF
TRBD1	TRBV6-5	medium-sized	TRBJ1-5	TGTGCCAGCATCCCGAGGACAGGGTCCAATCAGCCCCAGCATTTT	CASIPRTGSNQPQHF
TRBD2	TRBV7-8	-	TRBJ2-3	TGTGCCAGCAGCCCGCGACTAGCGGGGCGCTCAGATACGCAGTATTTT	CASSPRLAGRSDTQYF
-	TRBV7-2	-	TRBJ2-5	TGTGCCAGCAGCCCAGGGGGTAGCGGGGCACAAGAGACCCAGTACTTC	CASSPGGSGAQETQYF
TRBD1	TRBV7-9	-	TRBJ1-6	TGTGCCAGCAGCGCCCGACAGGGGCCTAATTCACCCCTCCACTTT	CASSARQGPNSPLHF
TRBD1	TRBV24-1	-	TRBJ2-2	TGTGCCACCAGTGGCAGGGGGACCGGGGAGCTGTTTTTT	CATSGRGTGELFF
-	TRBV7-2	-	TRBJ1-2	TGTGCCAGCAGCCGGGTGGGGATTAGCGGCGGCTACACCTTC	CASSRVGISGGYTF
-	TRBV6-5	-	TRBJ2-3	TGTGCCAGCAGACGGGAACAGTTACTGACAGATACGCAGTATTTT	CASRREQLLTDTQYF
-	TRBV15	-	TRBJ1-3	TGTGCCACCAGCAGAGATCTGGCAGGCCCCTCTGGAAACACCATATATTTT	CATSRDLAGPSGNTIYF
-	TRBV7-2	-	TRBJ1-5	TGTGCCAGCAGCTTTTCTAGTTCTAGCAATCAGCCCCAGCATTTT	CASSFSSSSNQPQHF
TRBD1	TRBV9	-	TRBJ1-4	TGTGCCAGCAGCCCTACAGGGGTTAATGAAAAACTGTTTTTT	CASSPTGVNEKLFF
-	TRBV9	few	TRBJ1-2	TGTGCCAGCAGCGTAGACGGCAGGGGAAACTATGGCTACACCTTC	CASSVDGRGNYGYTF
TRBD1	TRBV18	-	TRBJ1-2	TGTGCCAGCTCACCAAGAGTGACAGGGGGCAGGACTAACTATGGCTACACCTTC	CASSPRVTGGRTNYGYTF
-	TRBV6-5	-	TRBJ2-1	TGTGCCAGCAGTCCCCCCCTGGGGCTCGGTGAGCAGTTCTTC	CASSPPLGLGEQFF
TRBD2	TRBV4-3	-	TRBJ2-2	TGCGCCAGCAGCCCGGGACTAGCGGGGGTGAGCGGGGAGCTGTTTTTT	CASSPGLAGVSGELFF
-	TRBV5-4	-	TRBJ2-5	TGTGCCAGCAGCCAACCAGGAGGGTCGGGGACCCAGTACTTC	CASSQPGGSGTQYF
TRBD1	TRBV28	-	TRBJ2-7	TGTGCCAGCAGTTCTTCCCTAAGACAGGGCTCCCTTAGCTCCTACGAGCAGTACTTC	CASSSSLRQGSLSSYEQYF
-	TRBV19	-	TRBJ1-1	TGTGCCAGTAGTCCGGCGCCCACTACCACTGAAGCTTTCTTT	CASSPAPTTTEAFF